The 12 T cell receptor beta chains reported below all come from one sample, sequenced in a study of CD8 T cells in Susac syndrome. Random hexamers were used to reverse transcribe an amount of roughly 0.5 to 1 ug RNA. TCRdb redid the calling of the immunoSEQ multiplex PCR reads with MiXCR, one entry per CDR3 protein. Among 95,000 or so distinct CDR3 sequences listed, 90% to 95% were seen once. The sequencing sample was made of CD8+ T cells from PBMCs. Receptors were obtained from a human donor in good health.

The rearrangement links TRBV19 to TRBJ2-6; D uncertain. In germline, CDR1 is LNHDA, CDR2 SQIVND (reference sequence). This CDR3 comprises 15 residues. V lost 0 bases and J 4 bases, leaving 7 bases between the germline ends. As DNA, the CDR3 is TGTGCCAGTAGTATAGAAGATTCAGGGGCCAACGTCCTGACTTTC. Protein: CASSIEDSGANVLTF. Full variable domain (remainder filled in from reference TRBV19 and TRBJ2-6): DGGITQSPKYLFRKEGQNVTLSCEQNLNHDAMYWYRQDPGQGLRLIYYSQIVNDFQKGDIAEGYSVSREKKESFPLTVTSAQKNPTAFYLCASSIEDSGANVLTFGAGSRLTVL.

This clonotype was seen a single time. The chain's CDR3 is CASSYSSNTEAFF. The CDR3 coding sequence is TGTGCCAGTAGTTACAGTTCCAACACTGAAGCTTTCTTT. The rearrangement joins TRBV19 to TRBJ1-1; D is undetermined. Trimming stripped 5 bases from V and 2 bases from J, with 9 bases between. The CDR3 is 13 amino acids. The germline gives CDR1 LNHDA, CDR2 SQIVND (reference sequence).

The rearrangement joins TRBV2 to TRBJ2-7; D unclear. Germline V gene sequence: CDR1 SNHLY, CDR2 FYNNEI. The CDR3 is 11 amino acids. V was cut by 6 bases and J by 1 base, with 4 bases left in between. CDR3 sequence (DNA): TGTGCCAGCAGGCGTTCCTACGAGCAGTACTTC. Translated, it gives CASRRSYEQYF. The whole variable domain, remainder taken from reference TRBV2 and TRBJ2-7, is EPEVTQTPSHQVTQMGQEVILRCVPISNHLYFYWYRQILGQKVEFLVSFYNNEISEKSEIFDDQFSVERPDGSNFTLKIRSTKLEDSAMYFCASRRSYEQYFGPGTRLTVT.

This clonotype appeared once. The V call is TRBV5-6, the J call TRBJ2-5; TRBD2 agrees at 9 bases. The CDR3 is 14 residues long. Trimming at V came to 9 bases and at J to 0 bases, leaving 6 bases not matched to a gene. Germline V CDR1 and CDR2: SGHDT, YYEEEE. The CDR3 DNA follows: TGTGCCACCCGGGCTAGCGGGGACCAAGAGACCCAGTACTTC. Translated, it gives CATRASGDQETQYF.

This chain connects TRBV12-3 or TRBV12-4 to TRBJ2-5, with TRBD1 matching 12 bases. The CDR3 runs 14 residues. V shed 4 bases, J shed 5 bases, and the junction held 2 bases outside the gene matches. The CDR3 here is CASSWDRGRETQYF. CDR3 nucleotides: TGTGCCAGCAGTTGGGACAGGGGGCGGGAGACCCAGTACTTC.

The chain is built from TRBV7-3 and TRBJ1-1; D gene uncertain. Germline V CDR1 and CDR2: SGHTA, FQGTGA. V lost 2 bases, J lost 4 bases, and 8 bases lay in between. The CDR3 sequence is 13 residues long. CDR3 in DNA: TGTGCCAGCAGCTTAGGGGAGGCCACTGAAGCTTTCTTT. Its translation: CASSLGEATEAFF.

The rearrangement links TRBV20-1 to TRBJ1-2; TRBD1 is a possible D gene (6 bases). Trimming took 3 bases from V and 4 from J, leaving 15 bases between them. CDR3 length equals 14 residues. The V gene's germline CDR1 is DFQATT and CDR2 SNEGSKA (reference sequence). Written as DNA, the CDR3 is TGCAGTGCTAGTAACAGGGAAGGGGCCTATGGCTACACCTTC. This translates into CSASNREGAYGYTF.

The sample holds one count of this clonotype. V usage is TRBV6-6 and J usage is TRBJ2-2; D is unclear. The ends were cut back, 6 bases at V and 4 bases at J, with 12 bases in the middle. Germline V lookup: CDR1 MNHNY, CDR2 SVGAGI (reference sequence). The CDR3 consists of 14 residues. CDR3 nucleotides: TGTGCCAGCAGGAAAAGGACGGTCACCGGGGAGCTGTTTTTT. Amino acid sequence: CASRKRTVTGELFF.

This rearrangement joins TRBV2 to TRBJ1-2, with 7 bases that match TRBD1. CDR1 and CDR2 from the germline V gene are SNHLY and FYNNEI. This CDR3 spans 15 amino acids. Trimming took 6 bases from V and 3 from J; bases not matched to a gene: 10. The CDR3 DNA reads as TGTGCCAGCAGCGGAGACGGACAGGCCTACTATGGCTACACCTTC. Translation gives CASSGDGQAYYGYTF. The full variable domain, its missing parts supplied by reference TRBV2 and TRBJ1-2, is EPEVTQTPSHQVTQMGQEVILRCVPISNHLYFYWYRQILGQKVEFLVSFYNNEISEKSEIFDDQFSVERPDGSNFTLKIRSTKLEDSAMYFCASSGDGQAYYGYTFGSGTRLTVV.

V and J are TRBV29-1 and TRBJ1-3; a possible D gene is TRBD1 (5 bases). Trimming removed 4 bases at V and 0 bases at J, with 10 bases between. Germline-derived CDR1 and CDR2 are SQVTM and ANQGSEA. This CDR3 is built from 14 residues. CDR3 sequence reads: CSVAPDSSGNTIYF. The CDR3 DNA reads as TGCAGCGTTGCCCCTGACAGCTCTGGAAACACCATATATTTT.

The chain employs TRBV6-1 and TRBJ2-7; D gene ambiguous. Germline assignment: CDR1 MNHNS and CDR2 SASEGT. V was pared by 1 base and J by 3 bases, with 13 bases between. CDR3 length equals 15 residues. CDR3: CASSEVRTGNYEQYF. The CDR3 bases are TGTGCCAGCAGTGAAGTGAGGACGGGCAACTACGAGCAGTACTTC.

The chain links TRBV13 to TRBJ2-5; no definite D call. Looked up from germline, CDR1 is PRHDT and CDR2 is FYEKMQ (reference sequence). The CDR3 loop spans 16 amino acids. V shed 0 bases and J shed 5 bases, with 16 bases lying between them. The CDR3 loop is CASSLGLRAEPETQYF. CDR3 sequence (DNA): TGTGCCAGCAGCTTAGGCCTTCGGGCGGAACCTGAGACCCAGTACTTC.